This passage covers 9 T cell receptor beta chains from one sample sequenced in a study of early T cells in non-severe SARS-CoV-2 infection. TCRdb passed the 5' RACE reads through MiXCR, listing each CDR3 protein once. Here the sample spans some 80,000 distinct CDR3 sequences, 8.5% to 12% being singletons. The material was whole blood, obtained at baseline. The receptors originated from an adult who was a healthcare worker with PCR-confirmed SARS-CoV-2 infection or an uninfected control (not recorded which).

In DNA form, the CDR3 reads TGCAGTGCTAGAGCGGACAGCTCCTACAATGAGCAGTTCTTC. This sequence encodes CSARADSSYNEQFF. This rearrangement joins TRBV20-1 to TRBJ2-1; D possibly corresponds to TRBD1 (6 bases). The CDR3 has 14 residues. V gave up 1 base and J gave up 0 bases, with 7 bases separating them. Germline loops: CDR1 DFQATT, CDR2 SNEGSKA (reference sequence).

This clonotype was observed many times. One junction end does not reproduce the germline sequence, and a read error may be involved. V usage is TRBV5-1 and J usage is TRBJ2-1; the match to TRBD2 covers 7 bases. The germline V gene has CDR1 SGHRS and CDR2 YFSETQ. The CDR3 spans 14 residues. Here the CDR3 reads CASSLAGDQDEQFF. The CDR3 nucleotides are TGCGCCAGCAGTTTGGCGGGAGATCAGGATGAGCAGTTCTTC.

This sequence joins TRBV2 and TRBJ2-1, with D perhaps given as TRBD1 or TRBD2 (5 bases each). The CDR3 extends over 12 amino acids. The germline gives CDR1 SNHLY, CDR2 FYNNEI. V lost 1 base to trimming and J lost 12 bases, with 10 bases between them. DNA for the CDR3: TGTGCCAGCAGTGAAGGAGGGGTTACGCAGTTCTTC. Translated: CASSEGGVTQFF.

The chain joins TRBV3-1 to TRBJ1-2; 12 bases are a match to TRBD1. The CDR3 has 16 residues. With 1 base clipped from V and 7 bases from J, the junction kept 7 bases outside the gene matches. Germline V gene sequence: CDR1 LGHDT, CDR2 YNNKEL (reference sequence). CDR3 region: CASSQGPGQGARGYTF. In DNA, the CDR3 is TGTGCCAGCAGCCAAGGGCCGGGACAGGGGGCGCGTGGCTACACCTTC.

At least ten counts were recorded for this clonotype. This chain joins TRBV3-1 and TRBJ2-5; no clear D gene. V was clipped by 1 base and J by 4 bases, with 4 bases between them. CDR3 size: 12 residues. Germline V gene sequence: CDR1 LGHDT, CDR2 YNNKEL (reference sequence). DNA of the CDR3: TGTGCCAGCAGCCAAGCGGGAGAGACCCAGTACTTC. Its translation is CASSQAGETQYF.

This clonotype occurred many times. V usage is TRBV7-3 and J usage is TRBJ2-1; tentatively, D is TRBD2 (6 bases). Trimming cost V 5 bases and J 7 bases, with 12 bases left between them. Germline values: CDR1 SGHTA, CDR2 FQGTGA. CDR3 length: 13 residues. In DNA, the CDR3 is TGTGCCAGCAGCCTCATACGGGGGAATGAGCAGTTCTTC. Protein: CASSLIRGNEQFF.

The chain employs TRBV20-1 and TRBJ2-7; a possible D gene is TRBD2 (6 bases). The V end lost 6 bases, the J end lost 3 bases, and 12 bases lay between the germline ends. Germline-derived CDR1 and CDR2 are DFQATT and SNEGSKA (reference sequence). CDR3 size: 12 residues. The CDR3 DNA reads as TGCAGTGCCCGGAGGGGAGACTACGAGCAGTACTTC. Protein product: CSARRGDYEQYF.

The gene calls are TRBV12-3 or TRBV12-4 and TRBJ2-3; D unclear. The CDR3 runs 15 residues. V was cut by 6 bases and J by 4 bases, with 17 bases left in between. In DNA form, the CDR3 reads TGTGCCAGCAGCCCTCCGCTCGGTGGTGCAGATACGCAGTATTTT. This sequence encodes CASSPPLGGADTQYF.

This clonotype was recorded many times. The chain uses TRBV2 and TRBJ1-4; a possible D gene is TRBD1 (5 bases). Trimming removed 8 bases at V and 4 bases at J, with 14 bases between. Germline CDR1 is SNHLY and CDR2 is FYNNEI. The CDR3 is 14 residues long. The CDR3 DNA reads as TGTGCCAGCGGGGACGGCCCGGGTAATGAAAAACTGTTTTTT. This codes for CASGDGPGNEKLFF. The whole variable domain, remainder taken from reference TRBV2 and TRBJ1-4, is EPEVTQTPSHQVTQMGQEVILRCVPISNHLYFYWYRQILGQKVEFLVSFYNNEISEKSEIFDDQFSVERPDGSNFTLKIRSTKLEDSAMYFCASGDGPGNEKLFFGSGTQLSVL.